Listed here is a single TCR beta chain. This table comes from immunoSEQ multiplex PCR, and its TCRdb copy is limited to in-frame clones, with some not included. The sample has roughly 68,000 clones, roughly 87% seen once. Germline assignment: CDR1 SGHVS and CDR2 FQNEAQ. V lost 4 bases and J 3 bases, leaving 16 bases between the germline ends. The CDR3 consists of 15 residues. The sample is drawn from a study of blood T cell repertoires in COVID-19. For the study at large: COVID-19 samples from acute and convalescent phases originated in the United States, Italy and Spain.

This receptor was obtained from a woman in her fifties or sixties with active COVID-19. The sequenced sample consisted of peripheral blood. The chain employs TRBV7-8 and TRBJ2-7; no clear D gene. In DNA form, the CDR3 reads TGTGCCAGCAGCTCACGAAACGGGTACGGCTACGAGCAGTACTTC. Amino acid sequence: CASSSRNGYGYEQYF.